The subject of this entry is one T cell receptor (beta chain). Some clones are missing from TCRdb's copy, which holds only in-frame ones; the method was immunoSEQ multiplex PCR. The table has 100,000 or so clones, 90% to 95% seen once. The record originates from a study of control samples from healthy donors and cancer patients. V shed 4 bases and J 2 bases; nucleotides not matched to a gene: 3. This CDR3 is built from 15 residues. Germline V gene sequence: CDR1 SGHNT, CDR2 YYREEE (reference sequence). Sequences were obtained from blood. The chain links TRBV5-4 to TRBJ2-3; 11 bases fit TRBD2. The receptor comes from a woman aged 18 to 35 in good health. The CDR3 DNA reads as TGTGCCAGCAGCCCGACTAGCGGGGACACAGATACGCAGTATTTT. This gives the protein CASSPTSGDTDTQYF.